These 5 T cell receptor beta chains originate from one sample sequenced in a study of shared clonotypes between healthy human individuals. The naive CD8 subset, CD45RO-negative cells positively selected for CCR7, excluded terminally differentiated effector memory CD45RA+ cells. Generated by immunoSEQ multiplex PCR, the TCRdb table keeps only in-frame clones and is missing some. The sample lists about 2 million clones, over 85% occurring once. The sample was naive CD8+ T cells sorted from blood. The origin of the receptors is a man younger than 30 in good health.

With respect to this clone: Other DNA sequences of this sample code for an identical CDR3. V is TRBV19 and J is TRBJ2-1; TRBD2 matches 7 bases. Unmatched junction bases numbered 0, after V lost 1 base and J lost 3 bases. Germline values: CDR1 LNHDA, CDR2 SQIVND (reference sequence). The CDR3 has 14 amino acids. CDR3 bases: TGTGCCAGTAGTATAGGGGAGGGCTACAATGAGCAGTTCTTC. It yields the protein CASSIGEGYNEQFF.

The V call is TRBV27, the J call TRBJ2-1, with 10 nucleotides matching TRBD1. The junction had 10 bases not matched to a gene; V was cut back by 4 bases and J by 7 bases. This CDR3 spans 16 amino acids. Germline V gene data show CDR1 as MNHEY and CDR2 as SMNVEV (reference sequence). The CDR3 protein is CASSSPGQGYVNEQFF. The CDR3 region has the DNA TGTGCCAGCAGTTCTCCGGGACAGGGGTACGTGAATGAGCAGTTCTTC.

V and J are TRBV6-5 and TRBJ2-7; D call uncertain. V was pared by 0 bases and J by 0 bases, with 9 bases between. Germline loops: CDR1 MNHEY, CDR2 SVGAGI. The CDR3 extends over 15 amino acids. This CDR3 reads CASSYSTSSSYEQYF. The CDR3 nucleotides read TGTGCCAGCAGTTACTCGACATCGAGCTCCTACGAGCAGTACTTC.

This chain connects TRBV30 to TRBJ2-5, with 16 positions matching TRBD2. V lost 3 bases and J lost 5; bases outside the gene matches: 6. From germline, CDR1 is GTSNPN and CDR2 SVGIG (reference sequence). The length of the CDR3 is 16 residues. CDR3 sequence: CAWRGLAGGPGETQYF. The CDR3 DNA follows: TGTGCCTGGAGGGGACTAGCGGGAGGGCCGGGGGAGACCCAGTACTTC.

V and J are TRBV10-2 and TRBJ2-7; either TRBD1 or TRBD2 may supply D (6 bases each). This CDR3 is 13 amino acids long. Germline CDR1 reads WSHSY; CDR2 reads SAAADI. Trimming cost V 7 bases and J 4 bases, with 14 bases left between them. This CDR3 is CASIGGGGYEQYF. In DNA, the CDR3 is TGCGCCAGCATCGGAGGGGGAGGTTACGAGCAGTACTTC.